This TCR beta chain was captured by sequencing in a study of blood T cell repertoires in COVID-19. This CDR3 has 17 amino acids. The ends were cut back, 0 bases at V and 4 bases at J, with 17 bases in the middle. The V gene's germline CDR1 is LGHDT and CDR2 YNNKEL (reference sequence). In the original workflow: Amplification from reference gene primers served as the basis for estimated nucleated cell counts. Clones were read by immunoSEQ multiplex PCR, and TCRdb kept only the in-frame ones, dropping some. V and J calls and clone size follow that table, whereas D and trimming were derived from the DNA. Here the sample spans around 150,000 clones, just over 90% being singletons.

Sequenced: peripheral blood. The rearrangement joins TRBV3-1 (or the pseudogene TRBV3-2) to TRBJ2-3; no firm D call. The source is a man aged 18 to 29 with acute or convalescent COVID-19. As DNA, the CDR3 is TGTGCCAGCAGCCAAGACCCGCTCACGGATCGGGCAGATACGCAGTATTTT. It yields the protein CASSQDPLTDRADTQYF.